This is a list of T cell receptor beta chains from one sample in a study of blood T cell repertoires in COVID-19. Assay: immunoSEQ multiplex PCR; the TCRdb copy retains only in-frame clones and omits some. The sample lists roughly 230,000 clones, about 90% occurring once. Sequenced input: peripheral blood. The receptors were gathered from a woman aged 55 to 70 with COVID-19, enrolled during active disease. The CDR3 runs from the conserved cysteine through the conserved F or W. The D gene is left open where the match is weak. Not every row has a clone size; where given, it reads once, few, many or a size class.

D,size,V,J,length,CDR3,DNA
NA,NA,TRBV19,TRBJ1-4,16,CASSIRVAATNEKLFF,TGTGCCAGTAGTATCAGGGTCGCCGCAACTAATGAAAAACTGTTTTTT
NA,NA,TRBV12-3/TRBV12-4,TRBJ1-3,10,CAIAINTIYF,TGTGCCATCGCGATAAACACCATATATTTT
TRBD1,NA,TRBV25-1,TRBJ2-1,16,CASSELDRGAYNEQFF,TGTGCCAGCAGTGAATTGGACAGGGGCGCCTACAATGAGCAGTTCTTC
NA,NA,TRBV12-3/TRBV12-4,TRBJ1-5,13,CASRINSNQPQHF,TGTGCCAGCAGAATAAATAGCAATCAGCCCCAGCATTTT
NA,NA,TRBV19,TRBJ2-7,16,CASSRSTDSMSYEQYF,TGTGCCAGTAGTAGGTCAACGGACAGTATGTCCTACGAGCAGTACTTC
NA,NA,TRBV6-1,TRBJ1-2,12,CASSEAGRSYTF,TGTGCCAGCAGTGAAGCGGGGAGAAGCTACACCTTC
NA,few,TRBV20-1,TRBJ1-1,12,CSASAMNTEAFF,TGCAGTGCTAGTGCCATGAACACTGAAGCTTTCTTT
NA,NA,TRBV28,TRBJ1-3,15,CASSLFRGSGNTIYF,TGTGCCAGCAGTTTATTTAGGGGGTCTGGAAACACCATATATTTT
NA,once,TRBV4-1,TRBJ2-2,16,CASSQEGDRLAGELFF,TGCGCCAGCAGCCAAGAGGGTGACAGGTTGGCCGGGGAGCTGTTTTTT
TRBD1,NA,TRBV6-1,TRBJ2-1,14,CASSEAGGRNEQFF,TGTGCCAGCAGTGAAGCAGGGGGCCGCAATGAGCAGTTCTTC
NA,NA,TRBV9,TRBJ2-1,13,CASSSPDYNEQFF,TGTGCCAGCAGTAGCCCTGATTACAATGAGCAGTTCTTC
NA,NA,TRBV4-3,TRBJ1-2,14,CASSQVARDYGYTF,TGCGCCAGCAGCCAAGTCGCCAGGGACTATGGCTACACCTTC
NA,NA,TRBV7-9,TRBJ1-6,17,CASSFSIGSSYNSPLHF,TGTGCCAGCAGCTTTAGTATAGGGAGCTCCTATAATTCACCCCTCCACTTT
NA,NA,TRBV19,TRBJ1-1,13,CASTGTVNTEAFF,TGTGCCAGTACAGGCACGGTGAACACTGAAGCTTTCTTT
NA,NA,TRBV18,TRBJ2-1,14,CASSRWDTYNEQFF,TGTGCCAGCTCACGCTGGGACACCTACAATGAGCAGTTCTTC
NA,NA,TRBV9,TRBJ1-1,15,CASSAGATMNTEAFF,TGTGCCAGCAGCGCAGGGGCAACCATGAACACTGAAGCTTTCTTT
TRBD2,NA,TRBV10-3,TRBJ2-1,15,CAISAEAGGPDEQFF,TGTGCCATCAGTGCGGAGGCGGGGGGGCCCGATGAGCAGTTCTTC
TRBD1,NA,TRBV27,TRBJ2-7,14,CASSDGQEAYEQYF,TGTGCCAGCAGCGATGGACAGGAGGCCTACGAGCAGTACTTC
NA,NA,TRBV19,TRBJ1-5,16,CASSIAGQRGNQPQHF,TGTGCCAGTAGTATCGCTGGACAGCGGGGGAATCAGCCCCAGCATTTT
TRBD1,NA,TRBV5-4,TRBJ2-3,15,CASSSGQAHTDTQYF,TGTGCCAGCAGCTCGGGACAGGCCCACACAGATACGCAGTATTTT
TRBD1,NA,TRBV12-5,TRBJ1-1,13,CASGSGTVFEAFF,TGTGCTAGTGGTTCTGGGACAGTCTTTGAAGCTTTCTTT
NA,NA,TRBV5-6,TRBJ1-1,13,CASRGRMNTEAFF,TGTGCCAGCAGGGGCAGAATGAACACTGAAGCTTTCTTT
TRBD1,NA,TRBV27,TRBJ2-7,13,CASSGQGIYEQYF,TGTGCCAGCAGCGGACAGGGGATCTACGAGCAGTACTTC
TRBD1,once,TRBV7-2,TRBJ1-2,13,CASSLGQGIGYTF,TGTGCCAGCAGCTTGGGACAGGGGATCGGCTACACCTTC
NA,NA,TRBV3-1/TRBV3-2,TRBJ1-1,14,CASKASGTYTEAFF,TGTGCCAGCAAGGCATCCGGGACATACACTGAAGCTTTCTTT
NA,NA,TRBV5-5,TRBJ2-3,15,CASSPFGGVTDTQYF,TGTGCCAGCAGCCCTTTCGGGGGAGTCACAGATACGCAGTATTTT
TRBD2,NA,TRBV19,TRBJ2-3,16,CASSIGGWTRADTQYF,TGTGCCAGTAGTATCGGGGGGTGGACTCGGGCAGATACGCAGTATTTT
NA,NA,TRBV11-2,TRBJ1-1,16,CASSLSPAGLNTEAFF,TGTGCCAGCAGCCTTTCACCCGCAGGGCTGAACACTGAAGCTTTCTTT
TRBD2,NA,TRBV29-1,TRBJ2-1,12,CSVWGGRGEQFF,TGCAGCGTTTGGGGAGGGCGTGGTGAGCAGTTCTTC
TRBD1,NA,TRBV10-3,TRBJ1-3,14,CATRTGGRGNTIYF,TGTGCCACGAGAACAGGGGGGAGAGGAAACACCATATATTTT
TRBD1,NA,TRBV5-1,TRBJ1-1,14,CASSPQGAHTEAFF,TGCGCCAGCAGCCCACAGGGGGCGCACACTGAAGCTTTCTTT
NA,few,TRBV7-9,TRBJ1-2,12,CASSYPLYGYTF,TGTGCCAGCAGTTATCCTCTGTATGGCTACACCTTC
TRBD1,NA,TRBV29-1,TRBJ1-1,11,CSVRTGGEAFF,TGCAGCGTTAGAACAGGGGGCGAGGCTTTCTTT
TRBD1,NA,TRBV27,TRBJ2-2,21,CASSWLALDLRQGRGTGELFF,TGTGCCAGCAGTTGGTTGGCCCTGGATTTACGACAGGGACGTGGGACCGGGGAGCTGTTTTTT
NA,NA,TRBV7-2,TRBJ1-1,14,CASSLTRTAGEAFF,TGTGCCAGCAGCTTAACCCGGACCGCGGGGGAAGCTTTCTTT
NA,NA,TRBV29-1,TRBJ2-5,10,CSVPGETQYF,TGCAGCGTCCCCGGAGAGACCCAGTACTTC
NA,NA,TRBV18,TRBJ1-3,15,CASSDQEVSGNTIYF,TGTGCCAGCTCCGATCAGGAGGTTTCTGGAAACACCATATATTTT
NA,few,TRBV6-6,TRBJ1-1,15,CASSYLRGQNTEAFF,TGTGCCAGCAGTTATCTTCGAGGCCAGAACACTGAAGCTTTCTTT
NA,NA,TRBV11-3,TRBJ2-2,15,CASSPRRGATGELFF,TGTGCCAGCAGCCCCCGTCGGGGTGCAACCGGGGAGCTGTTTTTT
TRBD1,NA,TRBV29-1,TRBJ1-2,13,CSARQGPGDGYTF,TGCAGCGCCAGACAGGGTCCTGGGGATGGCTACACCTTC
NA,NA,TRBV11-1,TRBJ2-7,12,CASSLNRYEQYF,TGTGCCAGCAGCTTAAATCGGTACGAGCAGTACTTC
NA,NA,TRBV5-4,TRBJ2-2,16,CAISPPAPANTGELFF,TGTGCCATTTCACCCCCCGCTCCGGCGAACACCGGGGAGCTGTTTTTT
TRBD1,NA,TRBV28,TRBJ2-3,15,CASSSQTGHTDTQYF,TGTGCCAGCAGTTCCCAGACAGGGCACACAGATACGCAGTATTTT
NA,few,TRBV10-3,TRBJ2-7,12,CAISRDTYEQYF,TGTGCCATCAGCCGGGACACCTACGAGCAGTACTTC
TRBD2,NA,TRBV3-1/TRBV3-2,TRBJ2-5,14,CASSQELAGETQYF,TGTGCCAGCAGCCAAGAACTAGCGGGAGAGACCCAGTACTTC
TRBD1,NA,TRBV5-1,TRBJ1-1,14,CASSMTGEITEAFF,TGCGCCAGCAGCATGACAGGGGAGATCACTGAAGCTTTCTTT
NA,NA,TRBV14,TRBJ1-1,15,CASSQDQRVRTEAFF,TGTGCCAGCAGCCAAGATCAGAGGGTTCGCACTGAAGCTTTCTTT